These T cell receptor beta chains were read from a single sample in a study of T cell responses to AZD1222 COVID-19 vaccine. Profiled with immunoSEQ multiplex PCR; TCRdb holds only in-frame clones, not every one. The data hold approximately 150,000 clones, with 70% to 90% observed a single time. The material sequenced was peripheral blood, taken on day 0 of MenACWY control vaccination. The receptors stem from an adult in good health. Each CDR3 is given with its conserved first and last residue. A D gene is named only where the DNA matches it firmly. Only part of the rows carry a size: once, few, many, or a class if the clone is expanded.

TGTGCCAGCAGCTTCGGGGGAGCAGATACGCAGTATTTT CASSFGGADTQYF TRBJ2-3 - - TRBV11-3
TGTGCCAGCTCCGGACAGGCTAACACTGAAGCTTTCTTT CASSGQANTEAFF TRBJ1-1 TRBD1 - TRBV18
TGCAGTGCTAGTCCGATTAACTATGGCTACACCTTC CSASPINYGYTF TRBJ1-2 - - TRBV20-1
TGTGCCAGCAGGGTACAGGGGCAGGGTCAGCCCCAGCATTTT CASRVQGQGQPQHF TRBJ1-5 TRBD1 - TRBV2
TGTGCCAGCACCTTGGGAGGAGATGAGCAGTTCTTC CASTLGGDEQFF TRBJ2-1 - - TRBV12-3/TRBV12-4
TGTGCCAGCAGTTTATACCCTAGAGGCGAGCAGTACTTC CASSLYPRGEQYF TRBJ2-7 - - TRBV27
TGTGCCAGCAGTTCCGGGACTCTACCCTCCACCATATATTTT CASSSGTLPSTIYF TRBJ1-3 - - TRBV28
TGTGCCAGCAGCCAAGAGGGAGCGGGGAACTCCTACAATGAGCAGTTCTTC CASSQEGAGNSYNEQFF TRBJ2-1 TRBD2 few TRBV3-1/TRBV3-2
TGCGCCAGCAGCCAAGATCCAGGGATGTACAACGAGCAGTACTTC CASSQDPGMYNEQYF TRBJ2-7 - - TRBV4-1
TGTGCCAGCCTGCGGGACACGGCTAACTATGGCTACACCTTC CASLRDTANYGYTF TRBJ1-2 - - TRBV18
TGTGCCAGCAGTCGACTACCCTCAGGGGGGTATGGCTACACCTTC CASSRLPSGGYGYTF TRBJ1-2 TRBD1 - TRBV11-2
TGTGCCAGCAGCACTGGACAGGGGGCTTATTCACCCCTCCACTTT CASSTGQGAYSPLHF TRBJ1-6 TRBD1 - TRBV5-4
TGTGCCAGCAGCCCCGGGGGGGGACGAACCTACAATGAGCAGTTCTTC CASSPGGGRTYNEQFF TRBJ2-1 TRBD2 - TRBV7-2
TGTGCCACCAGCAGGGACAGGGACGGTCAGCCCCAGCATTTT CATSRDRDGQPQHF TRBJ1-5 TRBD1 - TRBV15
TGTGCCAGCTCACGGGAGGGAACTAACTATGGCTACACCTTC CASSREGTNYGYTF TRBJ1-2 - - TRBV18
TGTGCCAGTGGAGACAGTGGGTTTGGTGTGAACACTGAAGCTTTCTTT CASGDSGFGVNTEAFF TRBJ1-1 - - TRBV7-8
TGTGCCAGCAGCCCTAAGGGACGCACGAAAATCACTGAAGCTTTCTTT CASSPKGRTKITEAFF TRBJ1-1 - - TRBV5-4
TGTGCCAGCAGCGAGCCACTAGCGGGGCAAGAGACCCAGTACTTC CASSEPLAGQETQYF TRBJ2-5 TRBD2 - TRBV11-2
TGTGCCAGCAGCGCCGTCCGGGGCCCCTATGGCTACACCTTC CASSAVRGPYGYTF TRBJ1-2 - few TRBV11-2
TGCGCCAGCAGCCAAGGGGAGATCTATAATTCACCCCTCCACTTT CASSQGEIYNSPLHF TRBJ1-6 - - TRBV4-1
TGTGCCAGCAGCGGCCCAGGGAGCCCCTACGAGCAGTACTTC CASSGPGSPYEQYF TRBJ2-7 - - TRBV11-2
TGTGCCAGCAGCCCACCGGGACAACATTCACCCCTCCACTTT CASSPPGQHSPLHF TRBJ1-6 - - TRBV6-5
TGTGCCAGCAGTTTATCCGGGAACTCCTACGAGCAGTACTTC CASSLSGNSYEQYF TRBJ2-7 - - TRBV27
TGTGCCAGCAGTGATCGACAGTCTAACTATGGCTACACCTTC CASSDRQSNYGYTF TRBJ1-2 - - TRBV27
TGTGCCAGCAGTTCCGGGACAGGGGGCGATCAGCCCCAGCATTTT CASSSGTGGDQPQHF TRBJ1-5 TRBD1 - TRBV27
TGTGCCAGCAGTTTATCCCAGCAAGTCGAAAAACTGTTTTTT CASSLSQQVEKLFF TRBJ1-4 - - TRBV27
TGTGCCAGCAGCCAAGTCGTCAATATCATGAACACTGAAGCTTTCTTT CASSQVVNIMNTEAFF TRBJ1-1 - - TRBV14
TGTGCCAGCAGCCACCGGGACAGGGGGCGCCATGAGCAGTTCTTC CASSHRDRGRHEQFF TRBJ2-1 TRBD1 - TRBV5-4
TGTGCCAGCAGCCAAGACACAGGGGGCTTCACACCCCTCCACTTT CASSQDTGGFTPLHF TRBJ1-6 TRBD1 - TRBV3-1/TRBV3-2
TGTGCCAGCAATCGACAGGGGGCTGGAGAGACCCAGTACTTC CASNRQGAGETQYF TRBJ2-5 TRBD1 - TRBV6-5
TGTGCCAGCAGCTTACACAGCCCCAGCCGGGAAGCTTTCTTT CASSLHSPSREAFF TRBJ1-1 - - TRBV7-2
TGCGCCAGCAGCCACCCGGGAGACAGGGATTCACCCCTCCACTTT CASSHPGDRDSPLHF TRBJ1-6 TRBD1 - TRBV4-1
TGTGCCAGCAGCTTGAGACTAGCGGTCAGCTCCTACAATGAGCAGTTCTTC CASSLRLAVSSYNEQFF TRBJ2-1 TRBD2 - TRBV5-8
TGTGCCAGTAAAAAACCGGAGGGGGCAAATCAGCCCCAGCATTTT CASKKPEGANQPQHF TRBJ1-5 TRBD1 - TRBV6-5
TGTGCCAGCAGCCCCCAACCACAGACCTCCAATGAGCAGTTCTTC CASSPQPQTSNEQFF TRBJ2-1 - - TRBV11-3
TGCGCCAGCAGCCCGTCCGGGGACAGGAACACTGAAGCTTTCTTT CASSPSGDRNTEAFF TRBJ1-1 TRBD1 - TRBV5-1
TGTGCCACCAACACCCCGGGGGGGGGCTCGAACTACAATGAGCAGTTCTTC CATNTPGGGSNYNEQFF TRBJ2-1 TRBD2 - TRBV9
TGTGCCAGTAGTCAGCCGGGACAGGGAATATACGAGCAGTACTTC CASSQPGQGIYEQYF TRBJ2-7 TRBD1 - TRBV19
TGTGCCAGCAGCCCCTCCTATAATTCACCCCTCCACTTT CASSPSYNSPLHF TRBJ1-6 - - TRBV16
TGTGCCAGCAGCCGCGACAGGGTTGCGAACACCGGGGAGCTGTTTTTT CASSRDRVANTGELFF TRBJ2-2 TRBD1 - TRBV11-3
TGTGCCAGCAGCCTACGGGACTCCGGTGTCGCCGGGGAGCTGTTTTTT CASSLRDSGVAGELFF TRBJ2-2 - - TRBV21-1
TGTGCCAGCTCAACGGCGCAGAAGTCCTACAATGAGCAGTTCTTC CASSTAQKSYNEQFF TRBJ2-1 - - TRBV18
TGTGCCAGCAGCTTAGAACAGAATAATTCACCCCTCCACTTT CASSLEQNNSPLHF TRBJ1-6 - once TRBV7-8
TGTGCCAGCAGCGGGCGGGACCAAGCTTTCTTT CASSGRDQAFF TRBJ1-1 - once TRBV9
TGTGCCAGTACCGGGACAGGGGCTAACTATGGCTACACCTTC CASTGTGANYGYTF TRBJ1-2 TRBD1 once TRBV2
TGCAGCGTTGGAGGGGACACAGATACGCAGTATTTT CSVGGDTDTQYF TRBJ2-3 - - TRBV29-1
TGTGCCAGCTCACCGGGACTAGTAGACAACGAGCAGTACTTC CASSPGLVDNEQYF TRBJ2-7 TRBD2 - TRBV18
TGTGCCAGCAGTTACCAACTTCCCCAGTCCCCCCAGCATTTT CASSYQLPQSPQHF TRBJ1-5 - - TRBV6-2/TRBV6-3
TGTGCCAGCAGACTAAAACGAGGCAATCAGCCCCAGCATTTT CASRLKRGNQPQHF TRBJ1-5 - - TRBV28
TGTGCCAGCATCTCATCGGGGACTGAAGCTTTCTTT CASISSGTEAFF TRBJ1-1 - once TRBV28
TGCGCCAGCAATCTAGAAGATCCGCAGTATTTT CASNLEDPQYF TRBJ2-3 - - TRBV10-1
TGTGCCAGCAGCCGGGACTCCAACTACGAGCAGTACTTC CASSRDSNYEQYF TRBJ2-7 - - TRBV7-8
TGCGCCAGCAGCGGCAGTGCCTCTGGGGCCAACGTCCTGACTTTC CASSGSASGANVLTF TRBJ2-6 - - TRBV5-1
TGTGCCAGCAGCTTAGAACAATACCAGCCCCAGCATTTT CASSLEQYQPQHF TRBJ1-5 - - TRBV7-6